Here is one T cell receptor beta chain with its context. The antigen is not known. Assay: immunoSEQ multiplex PCR; the TCRdb copy retains only in-frame clones and omits some. The sample gives about 130,000 clones, 88% of which show up once; approximately 5.4% is in the top ten. The data stem from a study of T cell responses to AZD1222 COVID-19 vaccine. Study-wide findings and caveats: No repertoire was sampled before or during the peak T cell response, only after it. Elevations in Spike-specific TCR breadth and depth followed administration of two AZD1222 doses.

The sample here was peripheral blood, taken on day 0 of AZD1222 vaccination. The sequence came from an adult in good health.

In DNA form, the CDR3 reads TGCAGCGTCTTGGAGGACCACTCCTACAATGAGCAGTTCTTC. Protein: CSVLEDHSYNEQFF. This chain uses TRBV29-1 with TRBJ2-1; D is perhaps TRBD2 (5 bases). The germline gives CDR1 SQVTM, CDR2 ANQGSEA. This CDR3 has 14 amino acids. The germline V and J ends were trimmed by 6 bases and 0 bases, with 12 bases remaining between them.